The T cell receptor beta chain under discussion was sequenced for a study of cytomegalovirus exposure and HLA in healthy donors. General study findings and limits: Available immune exposure information was restricted to CMV serostatus only.

Regarding this clone: Its antigen is as yet unknown.

The V segment lost 5 bases and the J segment 8 bases; nucleotides outside the gene matches: 9. CDR3 length: 13 residues. Germline lookup yields CDR1 GTSNPN and CDR2 SVGIG (reference sequence). Both 60 Vbeta primers and 13 Jbeta primers went into the PCR. TCRdb keeps only in-frame clones here, not all; method: immunoSEQ multiplex PCR. The sample holds 95,000 to 110,000 clones, roughly 72% seen once. This receptor was obtained from a woman between 18 and 30 years old in good health and CMV-seropositive. What was sequenced was PBMCs. The chain combines TRBV30 with TRBJ2-1, with TRBD2 matching over 7 bases. CDR3 nucleotides: TGTGCCTGGGTGTCGCGGGAGCCCCATGAGCAGTTCTTC. It yields the protein CAWVSREPHEQFF.